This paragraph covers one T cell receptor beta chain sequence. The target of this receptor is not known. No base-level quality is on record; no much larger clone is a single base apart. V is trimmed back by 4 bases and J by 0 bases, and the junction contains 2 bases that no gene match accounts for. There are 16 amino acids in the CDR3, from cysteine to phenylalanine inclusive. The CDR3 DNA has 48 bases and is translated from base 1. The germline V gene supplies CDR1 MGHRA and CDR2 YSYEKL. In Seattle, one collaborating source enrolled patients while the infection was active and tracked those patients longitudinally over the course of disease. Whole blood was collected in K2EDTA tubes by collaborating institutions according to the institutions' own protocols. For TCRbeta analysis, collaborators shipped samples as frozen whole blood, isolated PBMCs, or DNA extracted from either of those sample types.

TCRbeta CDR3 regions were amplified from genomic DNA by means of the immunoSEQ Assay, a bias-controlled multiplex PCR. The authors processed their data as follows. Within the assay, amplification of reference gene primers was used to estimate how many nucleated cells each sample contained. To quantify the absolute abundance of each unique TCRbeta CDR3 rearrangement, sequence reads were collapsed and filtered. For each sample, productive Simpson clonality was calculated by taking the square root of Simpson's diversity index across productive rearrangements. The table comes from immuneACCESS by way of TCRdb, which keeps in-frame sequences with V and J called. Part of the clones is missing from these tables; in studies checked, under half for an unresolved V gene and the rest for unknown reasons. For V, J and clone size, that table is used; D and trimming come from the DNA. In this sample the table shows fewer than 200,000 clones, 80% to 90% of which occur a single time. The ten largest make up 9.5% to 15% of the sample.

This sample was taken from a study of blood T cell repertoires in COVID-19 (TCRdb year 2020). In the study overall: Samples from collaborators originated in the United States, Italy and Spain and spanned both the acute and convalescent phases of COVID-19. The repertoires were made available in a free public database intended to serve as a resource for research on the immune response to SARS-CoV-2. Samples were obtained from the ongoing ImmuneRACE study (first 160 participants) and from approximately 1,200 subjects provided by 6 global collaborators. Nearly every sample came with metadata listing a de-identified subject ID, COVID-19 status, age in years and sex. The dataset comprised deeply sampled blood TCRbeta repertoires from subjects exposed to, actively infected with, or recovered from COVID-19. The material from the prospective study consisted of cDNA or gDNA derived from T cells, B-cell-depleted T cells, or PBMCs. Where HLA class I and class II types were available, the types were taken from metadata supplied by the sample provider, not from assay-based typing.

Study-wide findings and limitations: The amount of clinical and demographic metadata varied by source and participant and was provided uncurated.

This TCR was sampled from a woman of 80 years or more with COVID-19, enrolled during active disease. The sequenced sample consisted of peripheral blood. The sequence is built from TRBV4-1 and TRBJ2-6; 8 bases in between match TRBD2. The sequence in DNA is TGCGCCAGCAGCCCGGGGGGGGGCTCTGGGGCCAACGTCCTGACTTTC. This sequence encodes CASSPGGGSGANVLTF.